A single sample gave rise to the 10 T cell receptor beta chains below, sequenced in a study of OX40 agonist ivuxolimab in advanced cancers. Libraries were prepared by immunoSEQ multiplex PCR; TCRdb keeps only in-frame clonotypes and omits some of them. The sample has about 17,000 clones, 82% seen once. Sequencing was performed on CD4+ or CD8+ T cells sorted from blood, taken in a trial of the OX40 agonist ivuxolimab. These receptors were obtained from an adult with an advanced solid tumor such as melanoma, head and neck, liver or kidney cancer.

The V call is TRBV19, the J call TRBJ1-1; TRBD1 is a possible D gene (5 bases). The length of the CDR3 is 17 residues. Germline loops: CDR1 LNHDA, CDR2 SQIVND (reference sequence). Trimming took 4 bases from V and 1 from J, leaving 19 bases between them. CDR3 nucleotide sequence: TGTGCCAGTAGTAGATCCTATTCGACAGTTTCGAACACTGAAGCTTTCTTT. It specifies CASSRSYSTVSNTEAFF.

The rearrangement uses TRBV27 and TRBJ2-5; D may be TRBD1 or TRBD2 (5 bases each). Germline CDR1 and CDR2: MNHEY and SMNVEV (reference sequence). Trimming left V 7 bases short and J 1 base short, with 13 bases between. This CDR3 is 14 amino acids long. The CDR3 sequence is CASTEPGPQETQYF. In DNA form, the CDR3 reads TGTGCCAGCACTGAACCGGGACCCCAAGAGACCCAGTACTTC.

The chain couples TRBV7-8 to TRBJ2-7; D is uncertain. In germline, CDR1 is SGHVS, CDR2 FQNEAQ. The germline V and J ends were trimmed by 5 bases and 0 bases, with 5 bases remaining between them. The CDR3 has 12 amino acids. The CDR3 DNA follows: TGTGCCAGCAGCGAAATCTCCTACGAGCAGTACTTC. It specifies CASSEISYEQYF.

The chain joins TRBV11-2 to TRBJ2-7; no reliable D call. This CDR3 contains 14 residues. Trimming stripped 1 base from V and 1 base from J, with 8 bases between. Germline values: CDR1 SGHAT, CDR2 FQNNGV. The CDR3 sequence: CASSLAIGSYEQYF. In nucleotides, the CDR3 is TGTGCCAGCAGCTTAGCGATAGGATCCTACGAGCAGTACTTC.

This clone has just a few counts. This rearrangement joins TRBV7-2 to TRBJ1-5, with 7 bases that match TRBD1. CDR1 is SGHTA and CDR2 is FQGNSA in the germline V gene. V lost 5 bases and J lost 11; bases outside the gene matches: 15. The CDR3 spans 15 residues. Here the CDR3 DNA reads TGTGCCAGCAGCCCTAGGACAGGCTCCCAGGGGGCCCAGCATTTT. Translated: CASSPRTGSQGAQHF.

This chain links TRBV20-1 with TRBJ2-3; D unclear. Per germline, CDR1 DFQATT and CDR2 SNEGSKA (reference sequence). The CDR3 has 11 residues. Deletions cut 3 bases from V and 2 bases from J, with 3 bases between. In nucleotides, the CDR3 is TGCAGTGCTAGGTCCACAGATACGCAGTATTTT. Translating it yields CSARSTDTQYF.

The DNA for the CDR3 is TGTGCCACCAGCAGAGACAGCGGGCCCTACGAGCAGTACTTC. Protein: CATSRDSGPYEQYF. V is TRBV15 and J is TRBJ2-7; D is possibly TRBD2 (6 bases). The CDR3 consists of 14 residues. Germline assignment: CDR1 LNHNV and CDR2 YYDKDF (reference sequence). V was trimmed by 0 bases and J by 2 bases, leaving 8 bases between them.

The sample holds a few counts of this clone. The V gene is TRBV28, the J gene TRBJ2-7; D is perhaps TRBD1 (6 bases). The V end was cut by 6 bases, the J end by 4 bases, with 13 bases between. There are 13 residues in the CDR3. Germline V gene lookup returns CDR1 MDHEN and CDR2 SYDVKM. The CDR3 DNA reads TGTGCCAGCAGGAGGGACATAGGATACGAGCAGTACTTC. Encoded protein: CASRRDIGYEQYF.

The chain recombines TRBV14 with TRBJ2-2; 9 bases are a match to TRBD2. Germline loops: CDR1 SGHDN, CDR2 FVKESK. The CDR3 has 16 amino acids. V shed 2 bases, J shed 6 bases, and the junction held 7 bases outside the gene matches. CDR3 in amino acids: CASSQHGTSIPGELFF. CDR3 in DNA: TGTGCCAGCAGCCAACACGGGACTAGCATTCCCGGGGAGCTGTTTTTT.

This chain joins TRBV5-4 and TRBJ2-2; D possibly corresponds to TRBD1 (8 bases). Trimming left V 6 bases short and J 5 bases short, with 14 bases between. CDR1 and CDR2 (germline): SGHNT, YYREEE (reference sequence). The CDR3 consists of 14 residues. The CDR3 region is CASNLQGGTGELFF. The CDR3 bases are TGTGCCAGCAACTTACAGGGGGGGACCGGGGAGCTGTTTTTT.